The 22 T cell receptor beta chains reported below all come from one sample, sequenced in a study of CD8 T cells in ankylosing spondylitis. TCRdb fed the 5' RACE reads into MiXCR, producing one record per CDR3 protein. Of about 210,000 distinct CDR3 sequences listed, around 8% are singletons. Input material: blood, either unsorted or a sorted T cell fraction (not recorded which). The receptor source for this set is a female donor with ankylosing spondylitis or in good health (not recorded which).

This clonotype appeared many times. The chain joins TRBV5-1 to TRBJ2-3, with a possible D match to TRBD2 (6 bases). V dropped 7 bases and J dropped 5 bases, with 17 bases sitting between them. The CDR3 consists of 14 residues. The germline V gene has CDR1 SGHRS and CDR2 YFSETQ. The CDR3 spells CASDPGVGGDTQYF. The CDR3 nucleotides read TGCGCCAGCGATCCCGGGGTCGGGGGAGATACGCAGTATTTT.

In its sample, this clonotype was seen many times. CDR3 sequence reads: CSAGVMEGFF. As DNA, the CDR3 is TGCAGTGCCGGGGTCATGGAGGGGTTCTTC. The chain employs TRBV20-1 and TRBJ2-1; the D gene is possibly TRBD2 (6 bases). The germline CDR1 and CDR2 sequences are DFQATT and SNEGSKA (reference sequence). CDR3 length: 10 residues. V was trimmed by 6 bases and J by 15 bases, leaving 15 bases between them.

This clonotype was seen at least ten times. The chain recombines TRBV12-3 or TRBV12-4 with TRBJ2-1; D assignment may be TRBD1 or TRBD2 (6 bases each). V was trimmed by 3 bases and J by 0 bases, leaving 12 bases between them. The length of the CDR3 is 16 residues. CDR3 in amino acids: CASSLGAGSSYNEQFF. The CDR3 DNA reads TGTGCCAGCAGTTTGGGGGCGGGGAGCTCCTACAATGAGCAGTTCTTC.

This clonotype was seen ten or more times. The V and J genes are TRBV20-1 and TRBJ2-7; D gene uncertain. The CDR3 loop spans 12 amino acids. Between the trimmed V and J ends, which lost 6 bases and 0 bases, there was a span of 9 bases. The germline V gene encodes CDR1 DFQATT and CDR2 SNEGSKA (reference sequence). CDR3 residues: CSAKRRSYEQYF. DNA for the CDR3: TGCAGTGCCAAGAGGCGCTCCTACGAGCAGTACTTC.

J is TRBJ2-2 and V is TRBV7-3, with TRBD2 matching over 13 bases. The germline gives CDR1 SGHTA, CDR2 FQGTGA. The length of the CDR3 is 18 residues. V lost 5 bases and J lost 6; bases outside the gene matches: 12. The DNA of the CDR3 is TGTGCCAGCAGCCGGACTAGCGGGAGCCCCGGGGAGGCCGGGGAGCTGTTTTTT. It codes for CASSRTSGSPGEAGELFF.

At least ten counts were recorded for this clonotype. The V call is TRBV5-1, the J call TRBJ1-1, with D possibly being TRBD1 (6 bases). The CDR3 consists of 13 residues. The germline V and J ends were trimmed by 4 bases and 2 bases, with 9 bases remaining between them. Germline loops: CDR1 SGHRS, CDR2 YFSETQ. The CDR3 region has the DNA TGCGCCAGCAGCCGGGACACTAACACTGAAGCTTTCTTT. It is translated as CASSRDTNTEAFF.

This clonotype was recorded at least ten times. The chain combines TRBV20-1 with TRBJ2-3; TRBD2 matches 8 bases. The V gene's germline CDR1 is DFQATT and CDR2 SNEGSKA (reference sequence). The ends lost 3 bases at V and 3 bases at J; junction bases unmatched: 5. This CDR3 contains 14 residues. The CDR3 DNA reads as TGCAGTGCTAGCGGGAGGGTGCGGACAGATACGCAGTATTTT. Protein product: CSASGRVRTDTQYF.

The chain carries TRBV30 and TRBJ2-1; D remains unclear. V lost 0 bases, J lost 8 bases, and 8 bases lay in between. Germline loops: CDR1 GTSNPN, CDR2 SVGIG (reference sequence). The CDR3 is 12 residues long. The CDR3 DNA follows: TGTGCCTGGAGTGTAAGTGGGGATGAGCAGTTCTTC. Translated, it gives CAWSVSGDEQFF. Full variable domain (remainder filled in from reference TRBV30 and TRBJ2-1): SQTIHQWPATLVQPVGSPLSLECTVEGTSNPNLYWYRQAAGRGLQLLFYSVGIGQISSEVPQNLSASRPQDRQFILSSKKLLLSDSGFYLCAWSVSGDEQFFGPGTRLTVL.

This clonotype was seen repeatedly, ten times or more. DNA of the CDR3: TGCAGTGTCACAGGGACAGGCCCAACCGGGGAGCTGTTTTTT. Translating it yields CSVTGTGPTGELFF. The chain links TRBV29-1 to TRBJ2-2; 8 nucleotides line up with TRBD1. The CDR3 loop spans 14 amino acids. CDR1 and CDR2 (germline): SQVTM, ANQGSEA.

This clonotype was recorded at least ten times. The rearrangement uses TRBV6-6 and TRBJ2-3; a weak D match, TRBD1 (5 bases). V lost 2 bases, J lost 6 bases, and 9 bases lay in between. The CDR3 runs to 13 residues. Germline V gene sequence: CDR1 MNHNY, CDR2 SVGAGI (reference sequence). The CDR3 nucleotides are TGTGCCAGCAGTTACGACAGCTTTGATACGCAGTATTTT. Protein sequence: CASSYDSFDTQYF.

This clonotype was recorded at least ten times. This chain connects TRBV29-1 to TRBJ2-1; possible D gene TRBD1, 5 bases. Germline V gene data show CDR1 as SQVTM and CDR2 as ANQGSEA. The germline V and J ends were trimmed by 4 bases and 8 bases, with 12 bases remaining between them. This CDR3 is 12 amino acids long. The CDR3 reads CSVVAGSYEQFF. Written as DNA, the CDR3 is TGCAGCGTTGTGGCAGGGTCATATGAGCAGTTCTTC.

The rearrangement links TRBV19 to TRBJ2-1; 7 bases align to TRBD1. The CDR3 extends over 17 amino acids. J was trimmed by 0 bases and V by 5 bases; bases with no gene match: 10. CDR1 is LNHDA and CDR2 is SQIVND in the germline V gene (reference sequence). CDR3: CASSPRQGTSSYNEQFF. The DNA of the CDR3 is TGTGCCAGTAGTCCGCGACAGGGTACGAGCTCCTACAATGAGCAGTTCTTC.

In this sample, this clonotype turned up a few times. This rearrangement joins TRBV7-9 to TRBJ2-3; 7 bases map to TRBD2. J gave up 2 bases and V 7 bases, and 9 bases lay outside the gene matches. Germline CDR1 is SEHNR and CDR2 is FQNEAQ (reference sequence). This CDR3 has 15 residues. The CDR3 sequence: CASTQRGSDTDTQYF. The DNA for the CDR3 is TGTGCCAGCACCCAGCGGGGATCCGACACAGATACGCAGTATTTT.

In its sample, this clonotype was seen many times. The CDR3 sequence is CASSERGMGNQPQHF. In DNA form, the CDR3 reads TGTGCCAGCAGTGAACGGGGCATGGGCAATCAGCCCCAGCATTTT. This chain links TRBV2 with TRBJ1-5, with a tentative D call TRBD1 (5 bases). CDR3 length equals 15 residues. In germline, CDR1 is SNHLY, CDR2 FYNNEI. With 2 bases removed from V and 2 bases from J, the gap between germline ends came to 10 bases.

This clonotype was picked up many times. This chain uses TRBV20-1 with TRBJ2-3, with D possibly called TRBD1 or TRBD2 (6 bases each). The V end was cut by 6 bases, the J end by 2 bases, with 18 bases between. The CDR3 contains 15 residues. Germline CDR1 DFQATT, CDR2 SNEGSKA (reference sequence). The CDR3: CSAKGGRDVTDTQYF. The CDR3 coding sequence is TGCAGTGCCAAAGGGGGGCGGGATGTCACAGATACGCAGTATTTT.

This clonotype has at least ten counts. This rearrangement joins TRBV6-2 or TRBV6-3 to TRBJ2-5; 8 bases map to TRBD1. Germline V gene data show CDR1 as MNHEY and CDR2 as SVGEGT. The V and J ends lost 7 bases and 3 bases, in that order; junction bases with no gene match: 10. The CDR3 contains 15 residues. The CDR3 coding sequence is TGTGCCAGCACCTCAACAGGACAGGGAGAAGAGACCCAGTACTTC. This codes for CASTSTGQGEETQYF.

This clonotype was recorded at least ten times. The J gene is TRBJ2-7, the V gene TRBV5-4, with 10 bases matching TRBD1. Germline lookup yields CDR1 SGHNT and CDR2 YYREEE (reference sequence). The CDR3 totals 15 residues. The V segment lost 4 bases and the J segment 4 bases; nucleotides outside the gene matches: 8. The CDR3 nucleotides read TGTGCCAGCAGCGGGCCGGGACAGGGGACGTACGAGCAGTACTTC. It specifies CASSGPGQGTYEQYF.

This clonotype appeared a few times. The chain joins TRBV7-2 to TRBJ1-5, with D unresolved. V gave up 4 bases and J gave up 3 bases, with 13 bases separating them. The CDR3 totals 15 residues. CDR1 is SGHTA, CDR2 FQGNSA, per germline. CDR3 DNA sequence: TGTGCCAGCAGCTCCGTGGCGGGGTACAATCAGCCCCAGCATTTT. It codes for CASSSVAGYNQPQHF. The variable domain in full, completed from reference TRBV7-2 and TRBJ1-5, reads GAGVSQSPSNKVTEKGKDVELRCDPISGHTALYWYRQSLGQGLEFLIYFQGNSAPDKSGLPSDRFSAERTGGSVSTLTIQRTQQEDSAVYLCASSSVAGYNQPQHFGDGTRLSIL.

This clonotype was counted ten times or more. V usage is TRBV20-1 and J usage is TRBJ2-7, with a weak D call TRBD1 (5 bases). The CDR3 runs 12 residues. Trimming stripped 3 bases from V and 5 bases from J, with 11 bases between. From germline, CDR1 is DFQATT and CDR2 SNEGSKA (reference sequence). In nucleotides, the CDR3 is TGCAGTGCTAGCCAGGGCGCCCACGAGCAGTACTTC. Translated, it gives CSASQGAHEQYF.

This clonotype came up many times. V and J are TRBV12-3 or TRBV12-4 and TRBJ2-5; D perhaps matches TRBD1 (6 bases). The V gene lost 6 bases and the J gene lost 5 bases, with 19 bases spanning the gap. The CDR3 is 15 residues long. CDR3 in amino acids: CASRDRTEPTETQYF. As DNA, the CDR3 is TGTGCCAGCAGAGACAGGACGGAGCCTACTGAGACCCAGTACTTC.

The table lists this clonotype with many counts. The chain uses TRBV29-1 and TRBJ1-1, with 7 bases identical to TRBD1. V was clipped by 6 bases and J by 6 bases; unmatched bases: 7. The germline V gene encodes CDR1 SQVTM and CDR2 ANQGSEA. CDR3 size: 12 residues. The CDR3 nucleotides are TGCAGCGTGAGACAGGGAGGGGCTGAAGCTTTCTTT. Protein product: CSVRQGGAEAFF.

This chain connects TRBV12-3 or TRBV12-4 to TRBJ2-2; D uncertain. V shed 11 bases and J shed 3 bases, with 28 bases lying between them. The CDR3 covers 18 residues. CDR3 loop: CAFCHQPGSDRDTGELFF. The CDR3 nucleotides are TGTGCCTTCTGCCACCAACCGGGTTCCGATAGGGACACCGGGGAGCTGTTTTTT.